This T cell receptor beta chain appears in the sequencing data of a study of cytomegalovirus exposure and HLA in healthy donors. General observations from the study: CMV serostatus was the sole immune exposure data available.

In its sample, this clone was seen once. Its target is unknown. The CDR3 is made up of 15 amino acids. Trimming left V 2 bases short and J 5 bases short, with 15 bases between. In germline, CDR1 is MNHEY, CDR2 SVGAGI. This PCR relied on a set of 60 Vbeta primers and 13 Jbeta primers. In the authors' methods: Later work found 65 million to 100 million unique TCR beta chains, with approximately 12 million shared. Measured with immunoSEQ multiplex PCR; TCRdb has only the in-frame clones, and not every one. For V, J and clone size, that table is used; D and trimming come from the DNA. Of approximately 170,000 clones in the sample, roughly four fifths were seen once.

The specimen was PBMCs. The sequence came from a young woman in good health and CMV-seropositive. J is TRBJ1-2 and V is TRBV6-5, with a possible D match to TRBD1 (6 bases). The CDR3: CASSYEGGSPYGYTF. CDR3 nucleotide sequence: TGTGCCAGCAGTTACGAAGGGGGATCCCCGTATGGCTACACCTTC.